A single sample gave rise to the 13 T cell receptor beta chains below, sequenced in a study of T cell responses to AZD1222 COVID-19 vaccine. Using immunoSEQ multiplex PCR, the repertoire was profiled, and TCRdb retains in-frame clones only, with some absent. The sample lists 200,000 to 250,000 clones, about 95% seen once, with around 1.5% in the top ten. The material was peripheral blood, obtained 28 days after the second dose of the MenACWY control vaccine. Every receptor here comes from an adult who received the MenACWY meningococcal vaccine as a control.

The V and J genes are TRBV10-3 and TRBJ2-7; 8 bases fit TRBD1. Germline values: CDR1 ENHRY, CDR2 SYGVKD. The CDR3 loop spans 15 amino acids. The V and J ends lost 6 bases and 7 bases, in that order; junction bases with no gene match: 14. Written as DNA, the CDR3 is TGTGCCATCAGGGATCCCGGGACAGGAGTATGGGAGCAGTACTTC. Amino acid sequence: CAIRDPGTGVWEQYF.

This chain connects TRBV28 to TRBJ1-2; no definite D call. Germline V CDR1 and CDR2: MDHEN, SYDVKM. The V and J ends lost 2 bases and 3 bases respectively, with 10 bases between them. This CDR3 comprises 14 residues. CDR3 residues: CASSLPLGDYGYTF. Here the CDR3 DNA reads TGTGCCAGCAGTTTACCCCTAGGCGACTATGGCTACACCTTC.

The rearrangement uses TRBV5-1 and TRBJ2-7; 7 positions match TRBD1. This CDR3 spans 14 amino acids. CDR1 SGHRS and CDR2 YFSETQ come from the germline V gene. V lost 5 bases and J lost 7; bases outside the gene matches: 12. CDR3 coding DNA: TGCGCCAGCAGTTACACAGGGGCCCAGGGGGAGCAGTACTTC. Encoded protein: CASSYTGAQGEQYF.

This rearrangement joins TRBV3-1 (or the pseudogene TRBV3-2) to TRBJ2-1; no reliable D call. CDR3 length: 14 amino acids. Trimming cost V 0 bases and J 10 bases, with 13 bases left between them. From germline, CDR1 is LGHDT and CDR2 YNNKEL (reference sequence). Here the CDR3 DNA reads TGTGCCAGCAGCCAAGATAGGGCCAGCAACGAGCAGTTCTTC. Protein sequence: CASSQDRASNEQFF.

The chain combines TRBV27 with TRBJ1-5, with D hard to call. Germline V gene sequence: CDR1 MNHEY, CDR2 SMNVEV (reference sequence). The CDR3 length is 14 residues. V gave up 0 bases and J gave up 4 bases, with 7 bases separating them. CDR3 protein: CASSLSSANQPQHF. The CDR3 coding sequence is TGTGCCAGCAGTTTATCGTCAGCTAATCAGCCCCAGCATTTT.

V gene TRBV11-2 combines with J gene TRBJ2-2; 11 bases align to TRBD1. The trim removed 8 bases at V and 0 bases at J, leaving 5 bases unmatched. The germline V gene has CDR1 SGHAT and CDR2 FQNNGV. CDR3 size: 16 residues. The CDR3 region has the DNA TGTGCCAGCGGTGGGACAGGGGGGTCGAACACCGGGGAGCTGTTTTTT. This encodes CASGGTGGSNTGELFF.

The chain links TRBV6-1 to TRBJ2-7; 8 bases are a match to TRBD1. CDR3 length: 14 residues. V trimming: 2 bases; J trimming: 2 bases; junction bases outside the gene matches: 2. In germline, CDR1 is MNHNS, CDR2 SASEGT. The CDR3 DNA reads TGTGCCAGCAGTGAATTGGACAGGGCCTACGAGCAGTACTTC. Residues: CASSELDRAYEQYF.

This chain joins TRBV4-2 and TRBJ1-2; D is undetermined. There are 13 residues in the CDR3. From germline, CDR1 is LGHNA and CDR2 YNFKEQ. Trimming cost V 1 base and J 7 bases, with 10 bases left between them. The CDR3 nucleotides are TGTGCCAGCAGCCAAGGTATCGGTGCTGGCTACACCTTC. This gives the protein CASSQGIGAGYTF.

The chain links TRBV6-5 to TRBJ2-7; a possible D gene is TRBD1 (5 bases). Deletions cut 5 bases from V and 2 bases from J, with 7 bases between. From germline, CDR1 is MNHEY and CDR2 SVGAGI. This CDR3 is 12 amino acids long. DNA for the CDR3: TGTGCCAGCAGTAGGGGCCCCTACGAGCAGTACTTC. As protein: CASSRGPYEQYF.

V usage is TRBV5-1 and J usage is TRBJ1-4; TRBD1 matches at 8 bases. Trimming at V came to 0 bases and at J to 7 bases, leaving 5 bases not matched to a gene. The CDR3 is 15 residues long. Germline assignment: CDR1 SGHRS and CDR2 YFSETQ. CDR3 coding DNA: TGCGCCAGCAGCTTGGGACAGGGGAGGGGTGAAAAACTGTTTTTT. Translating it yields CASSLGQGRGEKLFF.

The chain is built from TRBV30 and TRBJ2-3, with TRBD1 as a possible D gene (5 bases). In germline, CDR1 is GTSNPN, CDR2 SVGIG (reference sequence). Trimming left V 8 bases short and J 4 bases short, with 16 bases between. The CDR3 consists of 13 residues. Here the CDR3 reads CAGSRARADTQYF. DNA of the CDR3: TGTGCCGGAAGTAGGGCCAGGGCAGATACGCAGTATTTT.

The genes are TRBV15 and TRBJ2-7, with 12 positions matching TRBD1. Unmatched junction bases numbered 5, after V lost 7 bases and J lost 4 bases. The length of the CDR3 is 14 residues. CDR1 and CDR2 (germline): LNHNV, YYDKDF (reference sequence). This CDR3 reads CATNRDRGQYEQYF. Written as DNA, the CDR3 is TGTGCCACCAACCGGGACAGGGGGCAGTACGAGCAGTACTTC.

This clone occurred once. The chain employs TRBV27 and TRBJ2-5; D is unresolved. The V end was cut by 1 base, the J end by 4 bases, with 7 bases between. The CDR3 runs to 13 residues. The germline gives CDR1 MNHEY, CDR2 SMNVEV (reference sequence). The chain's CDR3 is CASSLYMGETQYF. CDR3 nucleotide sequence: TGTGCCAGCAGTTTATACATGGGAGAGACCCAGTACTTC.